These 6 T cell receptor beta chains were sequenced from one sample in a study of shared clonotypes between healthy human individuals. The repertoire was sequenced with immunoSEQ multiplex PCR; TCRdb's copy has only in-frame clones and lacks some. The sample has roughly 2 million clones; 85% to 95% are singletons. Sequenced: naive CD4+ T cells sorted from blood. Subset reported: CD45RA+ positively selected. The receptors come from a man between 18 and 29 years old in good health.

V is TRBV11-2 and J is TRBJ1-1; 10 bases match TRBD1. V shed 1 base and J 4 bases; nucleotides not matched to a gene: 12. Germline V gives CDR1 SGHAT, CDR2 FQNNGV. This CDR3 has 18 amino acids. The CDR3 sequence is CASSLVVTGGGWSTEAFF. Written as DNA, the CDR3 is TGTGCCAGCAGCTTAGTGGTGACAGGGGGCGGTTGGAGCACTGAAGCTTTCTTT.

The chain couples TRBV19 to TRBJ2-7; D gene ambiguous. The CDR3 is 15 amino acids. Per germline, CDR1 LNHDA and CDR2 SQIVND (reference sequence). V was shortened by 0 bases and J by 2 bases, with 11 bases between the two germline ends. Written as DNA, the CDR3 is TGTGCCAGTAGTATAGAGGATGGGGTCACCTACGAGCAGTACTTC. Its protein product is CASSIEDGVTYEQYF. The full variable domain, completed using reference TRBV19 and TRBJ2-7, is DGGITQSPKYLFRKEGQNVTLSCEQNLNHDAMYWYRQDPGQGLRLIYYSQIVNDFQKGDIAEGYSVSREKKESFPLTVTSAQKNPTAFYLCASSIEDGVTYEQYFGPGTRLTVT.

Written as DNA, the CDR3 is TGTGCCAGCAGTCTCCAGGGACTAGCGTTTCCCCCCGAGCAGTACTTC. It is translated as CASSLQGLAFPPEQYF. The chain employs TRBV6-6 and TRBJ2-7; 10 bases align to TRBD2. The CDR3 covers 16 residues. The germline V gene encodes CDR1 MNHNY and CDR2 SVGAGI (reference sequence). V was pared by 5 bases and J by 6 bases, with 13 bases of the junction left unmatched.

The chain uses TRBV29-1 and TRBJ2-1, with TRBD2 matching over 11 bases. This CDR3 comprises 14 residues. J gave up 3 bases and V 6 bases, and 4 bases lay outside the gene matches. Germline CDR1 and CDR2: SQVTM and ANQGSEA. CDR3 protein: CSVVLAGGYNEQFF. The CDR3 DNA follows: TGCAGCGTCGTGCTAGCGGGGGGCTACAATGAGCAGTTCTTC.

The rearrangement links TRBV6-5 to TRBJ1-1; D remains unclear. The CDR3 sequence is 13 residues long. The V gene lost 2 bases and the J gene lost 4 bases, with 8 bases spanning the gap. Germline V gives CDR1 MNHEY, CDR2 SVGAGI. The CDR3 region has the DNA TGTGCCAGCAGTTACAAGGGTACCACTGAAGCTTTCTTT. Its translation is CASSYKGTTEAFF.

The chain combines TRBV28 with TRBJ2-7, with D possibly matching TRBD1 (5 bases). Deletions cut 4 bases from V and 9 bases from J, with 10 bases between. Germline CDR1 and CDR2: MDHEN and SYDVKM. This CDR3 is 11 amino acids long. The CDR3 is CASSSQGRQYF. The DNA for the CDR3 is TGTGCCAGCAGTTCTCAGGGTAGGCAGTACTTC.